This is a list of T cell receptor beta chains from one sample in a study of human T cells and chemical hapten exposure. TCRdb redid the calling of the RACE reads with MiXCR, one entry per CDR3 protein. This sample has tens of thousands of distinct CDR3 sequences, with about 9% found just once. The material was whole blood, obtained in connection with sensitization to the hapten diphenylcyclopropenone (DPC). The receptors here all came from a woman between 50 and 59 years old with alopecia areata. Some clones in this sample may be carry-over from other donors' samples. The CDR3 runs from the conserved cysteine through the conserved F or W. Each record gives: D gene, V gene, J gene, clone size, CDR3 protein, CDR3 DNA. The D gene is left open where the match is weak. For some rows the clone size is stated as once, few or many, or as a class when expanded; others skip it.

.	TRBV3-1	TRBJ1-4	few	CASSQEASPHEKLFF	TGTGCCAGCAGCCAAGAAGCCAGTCCCCATGAAAAACTGTTTTTT
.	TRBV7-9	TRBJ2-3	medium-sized	CASSFNEGLPQYF	TGTGCCAGCAGCTTTAACGAGGGATTGCCGCAGTATTTT
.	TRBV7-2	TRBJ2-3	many	CASSLPPGAADTQYF	TGTGCCAGCAGCTTACCCCCAGGCGCGGCAGATACGCAGTATTTT
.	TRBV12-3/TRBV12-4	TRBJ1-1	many	CASSLQGSDTEAFF	TGTGCCAGCAGTTTGCAGGGGTCGGACACTGAAGCTTTCTTT
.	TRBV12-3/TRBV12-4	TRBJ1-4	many	CASSSGTPANEKLFF	TGTGCCAGCTCATCCGGGACACCGGCTAATGAAAAACTGTTTTTT
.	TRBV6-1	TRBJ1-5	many	CASSDLWGVENQPQHF	TGTGCCAGCAGTGACTTATGGGGAGTTGAGAATCAGCCCCAGCATTTT
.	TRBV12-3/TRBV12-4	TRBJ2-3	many	CASSSRGSTDTQYF	TGTGCCAGCAGTTCCCGGGGGAGCACAGATACGCAGTATTTT
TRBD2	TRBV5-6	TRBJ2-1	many	CASSLGLASHEQFF	TGTGCCAGCAGCTTGGGACTAGCGTCCCATGAGCAGTTCTTC
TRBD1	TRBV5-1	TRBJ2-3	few	CASSGLGGPDTQYF	TGCGCCAGCAGCGGGCTAGGGGGCCCAGATACGCAGTATTTT
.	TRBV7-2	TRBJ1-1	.	CASSLSGTSAEAFF	TGTGCCAGCAGCTTATCAGGGACGTCTGCTGAAGCTTTCTTT
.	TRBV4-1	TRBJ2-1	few	CASRGVNEQFF	TGCGCCAGCAGAGGGGTAAATGAGCAGTTCTTC
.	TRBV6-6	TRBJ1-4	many	CASSSRGGAPTINEKLFF	TGTGCCAGCAGTTCACGGGGGGGCGCCCCCACGATTAATGAAAAACTGTTTTTT
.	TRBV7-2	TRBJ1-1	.	CASSSLMNTEAFF	TGTGCCAGCAGCTCCTTAATGAACACTGAAGCTTTCTTT
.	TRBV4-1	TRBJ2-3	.	CASSQDGGAIFTDTQYF	TGCGCCAGCAGCCAAGATGGCGGGGCGATTTTCACAGATACGCAGTATTTT
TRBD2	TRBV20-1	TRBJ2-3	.	CSAPTSPTDTQYF	TGCAGTGCCCCGACTAGCCCCACAGATACGCAGTATTTT
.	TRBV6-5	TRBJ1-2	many	CASTSPGGDLLDYGYTF	TGTGCCAGCACCTCCCCGGGGGGGGACCTCCTGGACTATGGCTACACCTTC
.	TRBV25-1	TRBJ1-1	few	CASTWNTEAFF	TGTGCCAGCACATGGAACACTGAAGCTTTCTTT
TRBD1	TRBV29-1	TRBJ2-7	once	CSAQPGAGQGYEQYF	TGCAGCGCTCAGCCCGGTGCGGGACAGGGCTACGAGCAGTACTTC
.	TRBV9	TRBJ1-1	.	CASSVRGDPDTEAFF	TGTGCCAGCAGCGTTAGAGGGGACCCTGACACTGAAGCTTTCTTT
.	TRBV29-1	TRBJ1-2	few	CSVGGDHGYTF	TGCAGCGTTGGAGGGGACCATGGCTACACCTTC
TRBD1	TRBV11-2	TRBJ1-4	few	CASSWGQGGEKLFF	TGTGCCAGCAGCTGGGGACAGGGGGGCGAAAAACTGTTTTTT
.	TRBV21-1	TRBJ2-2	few	CASSKGTGSGNTGELFF	TGTGCCAGCAGCAAAGGGACAGGGAGCGGGAACACCGGGGAGCTGTTTTTT
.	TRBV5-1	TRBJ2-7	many	CASSLRRGASYEQYF	TGCGCCAGCAGCTTGCGCAGGGGCGCCTCCTACGAGCAGTACTTC
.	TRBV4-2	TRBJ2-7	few	CASSQEREWYEQYF	TGTGCCAGCAGCCAAGAACGGGAGTGGTACGAGCAGTACTTC
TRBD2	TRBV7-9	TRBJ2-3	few	CAGSGRPITDTQYF	TGTGCCGGTAGCGGGAGGCCCATCACAGATACGCAGTATTTT
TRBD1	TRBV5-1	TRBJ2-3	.	CASSARGPGTDTQYF	TGCGCCAGCAGCGCCAGGGGGCCGGGCACAGATACGCAGTATTTT
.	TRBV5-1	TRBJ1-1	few	CASSLSGAKNTEAFF	TGCGCCAGCAGCTTATCAGGGGCCAAGAACACTGAAGCTTTCTTT
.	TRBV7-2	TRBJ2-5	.	CASREIQGETQYF	TGTGCCAGCAGAGAAATTCAGGGAGAGACCCAGTACTTC
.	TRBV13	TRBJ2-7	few	CASSSREEQYF	TGTGCCAGCAGCTCCAGGGAAGAGCAGTACTTC
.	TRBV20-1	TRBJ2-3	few	CSAKRGESTDTQYF	TGCAGCGCCAAGAGGGGAGAAAGCACAGATACGCAGTATTTT
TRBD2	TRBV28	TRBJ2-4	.	CASMTSGRRSIQYF	TGTGCCAGTATGACTAGCGGGAGACGGAGCATTCAGTACTTC
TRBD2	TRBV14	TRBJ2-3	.	CASSPSSGTTQYF	TGTGCCAGCAGCCCCTCTAGCGGCACTACGCAGTATTTT
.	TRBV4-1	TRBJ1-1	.	CASSQDLGNSGSEAFF	TGCGCCAGCAGCCAAGATCTCGGGAATTCGGGTTCTGAAGCTTTCTTT
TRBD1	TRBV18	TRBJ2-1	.	CASSLGQGALGEQFF	TGTGCCAGCTCACTAGGACAGGGGGCGCTTGGTGAGCAGTTCTTC
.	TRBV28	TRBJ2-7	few	CASSADLGSYEQYF	TGTGCCAGCAGTGCCGACTTGGGTAGTTACGAGCAGTACTTC
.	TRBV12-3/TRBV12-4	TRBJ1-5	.	CASNLLQGNQPQNF	TGTGCCAGCAATTTACTTCAAGGCAATCAGCCCCAGAATTTT
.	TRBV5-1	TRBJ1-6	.	CASSPRDTSSYNSPLHF	TGCGCCAGCAGCCCCCGGGACACGAGCTCCTATAATTCACCCCTCCACTTT
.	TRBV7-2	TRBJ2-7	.	CASSRRVLEPYEQYF	TGTGCCAGCAGCCGCAGGGTATTGGAGCCCTACGAGCAGTACTTC
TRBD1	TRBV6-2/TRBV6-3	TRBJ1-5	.	CASSRTGPNQPQHF	TGTGCCAGCAGCCGGACAGGGCCCAATCAGCCCCAGCATTTT
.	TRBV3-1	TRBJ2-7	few	CASSRLGGSGLTREQYF	TGTGCCAGCAGCCGATTAGGGGGTAGCGGCCTGACGCGGGAGCAGTACTTC
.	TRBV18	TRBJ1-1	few	CASSSVSTTEAFF	TGTGCCAGCTCATCCGTATCGACCACTGAAGCTTTCTTT
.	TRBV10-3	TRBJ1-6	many	CAISDQGIGSPLHF	TGTGCCATCAGCGACCAGGGGATAGGTTCACCCCTCCACTTT
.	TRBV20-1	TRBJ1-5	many	CSARQEGRQPQHF	TGCAGTGCTAGACAGGAAGGGAGGCAGCCCCAGCATTTT
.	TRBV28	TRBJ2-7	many	CASSPPAYEQYF	TGTGCCAGCAGTCCCCCAGCCTACGAGCAGTACTTC
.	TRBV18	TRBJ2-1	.	CASSPLPVGAEQFF	TGTGCCAGCTCACCTCTACCAGTGGGAGCTGAGCAGTTCTTC
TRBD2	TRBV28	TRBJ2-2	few	CASRGLDNTGELFF	TGTGCCAGCAGGGGACTAGACAACACCGGGGAGCTGTTTTTT
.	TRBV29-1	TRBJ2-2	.	CSVVSVNTGELFF	TGCAGCGTTGTGTCAGTAAACACCGGGGAGCTGTTTTTT
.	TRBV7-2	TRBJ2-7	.	CASSPSPYEQYF	TGTGCCAGCTCTCCTTCGCCCTACGAGCAGTACTTC
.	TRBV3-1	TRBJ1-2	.	CASSQVLGRDGYTF	TGTGCCAGCAGCCAAGTACTCGGCAGGGATGGCTACACCTTC
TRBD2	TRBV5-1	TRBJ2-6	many	CASSLESGRAGANVLTF	TGCGCCAGCAGCTTGGAGTCAGGGAGGGCTGGGGCCAACGTCCTGACTTTC
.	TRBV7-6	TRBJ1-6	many	CASSSTGNSPLHF	TGTGCCAGCAGCTCTACAGGAAATTCACCCCTCCACTTT
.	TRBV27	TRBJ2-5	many	CASSRRELQETQYF	TGTGCCAGCAGCCGCCGGGAGCTGCAAGAGACCCAGTACTTC
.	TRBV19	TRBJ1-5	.	CASSRTSPSNQPQHF	TGTGCCAGTAGTAGGACAAGCCCTAGCAATCAGCCCCAGCATTTT
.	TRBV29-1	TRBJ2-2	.	CSVEQAGTGELFF	TGCAGCGTTGAACAGGCCGGGACCGGGGAGCTGTTTTTT
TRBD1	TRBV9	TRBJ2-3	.	CASSVEGATSTDTQYF	TGTGCCAGCAGCGTAGAGGGGGCTACCAGCACAGATACGCAGTATTTT
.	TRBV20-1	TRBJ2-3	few	CSARDSGSAGDTQYF	TGCAGTGCTAGAGACTCGGGCTCAGCGGGAGATACGCAGTATTTT
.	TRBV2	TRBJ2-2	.	CASMKKRDTGELFF	TGTGCCAGCATGAAAAAGCGCGACACCGGGGAGCTGTTTTTT
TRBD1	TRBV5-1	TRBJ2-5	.	CASSLVTGGGETQYF	TGCGCCAGCAGCTTAGTAACAGGGGGCGGTGAGACCCAGTACTTC
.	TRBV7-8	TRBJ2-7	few	CASSLVKEYEQYF	TGTGCCAGCAGCTTAGTTAAGGAGTACGAGCAGTACTTC